This TCR beta chain is from a study of human T cells and chemical hapten exposure. TCRdb called the RACE reads again in MiXCR, with one record for every CDR3 protein. The repertoire has tens of thousands of distinct CDR3 sequences, under 14% of them found once; the top ten carry about 4%. Time point described: patch test 3, about 24 weeks after DPC sensitization. Specified treatment: therapeutic diphenylcyclopropenone sensitization with weekly scalp DPC. The CDR3 loop spans 16 amino acids. The germline V gene has CDR1 MGHDK and CDR2 SYGVNS. Trimming at V came to 0 bases and at J to 4 bases, leaving 4 bases not matched to a gene.

The sample in question was whole blood, obtained in connection with sensitization to the hapten diphenylcyclopropenone (DPC). The sequence derives from a woman aged 45-65 years with alopecia areata. Some clones in this sample may be carry-over from other donors' samples. The V gene is TRBV25-1, the J gene TRBJ2-7; 12 bases align to TRBD1. The CDR3 DNA reads TGTGCCAGCAGTGAATACGGGACAGGGGGCATATACGAGCAGTACTTC. Encoded protein: CASSEYGTGGIYEQYF.